This T cell receptor (beta chain) was captured by sequencing in a study of T cells in narcolepsy. As concerns this clone: The antigen is unknown.

Germline assignment: CDR1 SGHTS and CDR2 YDEGEE. CDR3 length: 14 amino acids. The V and J ends lost 3 bases and 7 bases respectively, with 16 bases between them. Clones were read by immunoSEQ multiplex PCR, and TCRdb kept only the in-frame ones, dropping some. The data contain over 25,000 clones, about 83% of them singletons. General observations from the study: Autoreactive clone sequences were missing from some blood memory CD4+ repertoires. Reportedly, autoreactive clonotypes were serially detected in patients' blood but not controls'. Same-patient CSF and blood CD4+ T cell clonotypes included HCRT-specific and TRIB2-specific autoreactive ones.

The receptor's source is a human donor with narcolepsy. Sequencing used CD45RA- memory CD4+ T cells from PBMCs. This sequence joins TRBV5-8 and TRBJ1-1; possible D gene TRBD1, 5 bases. CDR3 amino acids: CASSSQAVGGEAFF. The CDR3, as DNA: TGTGCCAGCAGCTCGCAAGCTGTCGGGGGTGAAGCTTTCTTT.